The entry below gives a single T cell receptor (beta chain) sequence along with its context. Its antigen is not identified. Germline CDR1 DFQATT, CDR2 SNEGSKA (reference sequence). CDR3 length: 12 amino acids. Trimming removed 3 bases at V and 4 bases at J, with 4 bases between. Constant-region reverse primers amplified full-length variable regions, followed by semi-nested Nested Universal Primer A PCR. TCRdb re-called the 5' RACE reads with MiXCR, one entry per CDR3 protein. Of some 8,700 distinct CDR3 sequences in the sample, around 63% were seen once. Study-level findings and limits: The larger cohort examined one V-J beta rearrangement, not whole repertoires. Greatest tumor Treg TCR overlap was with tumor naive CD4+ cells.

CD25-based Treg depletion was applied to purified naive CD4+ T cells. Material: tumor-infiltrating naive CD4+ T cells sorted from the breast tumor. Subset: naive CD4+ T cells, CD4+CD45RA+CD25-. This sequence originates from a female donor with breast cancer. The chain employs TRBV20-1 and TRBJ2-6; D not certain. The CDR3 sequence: CSASEGANVLTF. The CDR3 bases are TGCAGTGCTAGCGAGGGGGCCAACGTCCTGACTTTC.